This T cell receptor beta chain was profiled in a study of CD8+CD57+ T cells in acquired aplastic anemia. About the study: Each DNA sample taken from sorted CD4+ and CD8+ cells came to about 3.4 ug on average.

Researchers used genomic DNA as the template to profile TCR beta VDJ and CDR3. TCRdb redid the calling of the reads with MiXCR, one entry per CDR3 protein. Of approximately 220,000 distinct CDR3 sequences listed, around 46% are singletons. For sequencing, patients were chosen who had shown expansion of CD8+CD57+ cells by flow cytometry. No therapy had been given to the patients at the time of blood sampling. The CDR3 has 17 residues. Per the germline V gene, CDR1 is MNHNS and CDR2 is SASEGT. Deletions cut 6 bases from V and 4 bases from J, with 21 bases between. This clonotype was picked up a small number of times. Its antigen is as yet unknown. Study conclusions and caveats: Patients and controls shared roughly 28 CD8+ CDR3 sequences, which appeared highly expressed in patients and within their immunodominant clones. Between patients and controls, CD8+ Simpson's diversity did not vary significantly.

The TCR comes from a human donor with aplastic anemia. The sequencing sample was made of sorted CD4+, CD8+, or CD8+CD57+ T cells (not recorded which) from PBMCs. V and J are TRBV6-1 and TRBJ2-2; unclear D gene. Here the CDR3 DNA reads TGTGCCAGCAGCCGACCTCCGGTAATTTTCAGCACCGGGGAGCTGTTTTTT. Its protein product is CASSRPPVIFSTGELFF.